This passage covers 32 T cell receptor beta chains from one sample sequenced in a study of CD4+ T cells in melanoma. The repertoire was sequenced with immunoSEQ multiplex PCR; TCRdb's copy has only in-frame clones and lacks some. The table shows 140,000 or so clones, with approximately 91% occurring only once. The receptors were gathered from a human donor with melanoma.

The CDR3 loop reads CATSNERGGRPEQFF. The DNA for the CDR3 is TGTGCCACCAGCAATGAGCGGGGGGGCCGTCCTGAGCAGTTCTTC. The rearrangement joins TRBV15 to TRBJ2-1; 10 nucleotides match TRBD2. Trimming cost V 4 bases and J 9 bases; bases outside gene matches: 9. Germline V gives CDR1 LNHNV, CDR2 YYDKDF (reference sequence). The CDR3 is 15 residues long.

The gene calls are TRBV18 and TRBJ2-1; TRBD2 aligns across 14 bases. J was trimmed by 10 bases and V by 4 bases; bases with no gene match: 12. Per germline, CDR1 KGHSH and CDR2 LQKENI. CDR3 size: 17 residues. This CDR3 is CASSQTSGGALSQEQFF. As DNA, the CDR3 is TGTGCCAGCTCACAGACTAGCGGGGGGGCCTTAAGTCAGGAGCAGTTCTTC.

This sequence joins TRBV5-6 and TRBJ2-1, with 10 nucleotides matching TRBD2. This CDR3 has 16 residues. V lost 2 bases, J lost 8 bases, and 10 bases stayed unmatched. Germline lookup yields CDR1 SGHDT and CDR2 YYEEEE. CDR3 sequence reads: CASSFGLAGGIYEQFF. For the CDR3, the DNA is TGTGCCAGCAGCTTTGGGTTAGCGGGGGGTATCTATGAGCAGTTCTTC.

CDR3 protein: CASSLAGSGETQYF. The CDR3 DNA reads as TGTGCCAGCAGCTTAGCCGGGAGTGGGGAGACCCAGTACTTC. The chain employs TRBV7-9 and TRBJ2-5, with a tentative D call TRBD2 (6 bases). Germline CDR1 SEHNR, CDR2 FQNEAQ (reference sequence). Trimming stripped 0 bases from V and 5 bases from J, with 10 bases between. The CDR3 length is 14 residues.

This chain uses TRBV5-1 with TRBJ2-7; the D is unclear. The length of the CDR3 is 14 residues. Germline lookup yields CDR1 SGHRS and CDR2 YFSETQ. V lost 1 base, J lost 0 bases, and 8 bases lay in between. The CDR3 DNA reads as TGCGCCAGCAGCTTGCAGGCGCCCTCCTACGAGCAGTACTTC. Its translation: CASSLQAPSYEQYF.

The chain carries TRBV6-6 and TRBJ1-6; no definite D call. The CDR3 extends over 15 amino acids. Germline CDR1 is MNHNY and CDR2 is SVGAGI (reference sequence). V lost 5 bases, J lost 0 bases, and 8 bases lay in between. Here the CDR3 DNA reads TGTGCCAGCAGTACTGGACTCTCCTATAATTCACCCCTCCACTTT. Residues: CASSTGLSYNSPLHF.

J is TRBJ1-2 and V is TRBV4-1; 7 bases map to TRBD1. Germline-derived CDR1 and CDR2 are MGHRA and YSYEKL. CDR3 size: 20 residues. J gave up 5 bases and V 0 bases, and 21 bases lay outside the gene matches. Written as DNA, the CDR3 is TGCGCCAGCAGCCAAGATTTGCTATTGCGAGGGGGCCGGGCGGGGTATGGCTACACCTTC. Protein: CASSQDLLLRGGRAGYGYTF.

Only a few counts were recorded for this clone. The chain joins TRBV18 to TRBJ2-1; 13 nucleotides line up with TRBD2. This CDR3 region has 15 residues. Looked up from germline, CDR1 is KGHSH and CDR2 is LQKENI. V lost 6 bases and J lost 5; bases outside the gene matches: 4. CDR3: CASSRGLAGDNEQFF. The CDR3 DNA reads TGTGCCAGCTCCCGAGGACTAGCGGGGGACAATGAGCAGTTCTTC.

The CDR3, as DNA: TGTGCCAGCAGTGAACGGCAGGGGGTAAGCAATCAGCCCCAGCATTTT. Its protein is CASSERQGVSNQPQHF. The V call is TRBV6-1, the J call TRBJ1-5; 7 bases match TRBD1. The germline V gene has CDR1 MNHNS and CDR2 SASEGT. V lost 2 bases to trimming and J lost 1 base; unmatched junction nucleotides: 5. CDR3 length: 16 amino acids.

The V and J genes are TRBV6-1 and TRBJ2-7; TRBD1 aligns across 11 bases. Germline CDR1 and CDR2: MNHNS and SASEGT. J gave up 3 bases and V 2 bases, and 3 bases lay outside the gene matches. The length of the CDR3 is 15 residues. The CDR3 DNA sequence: TGTGCCAGCAGTGAATCCGGGACAGGGGGCTACGAGCAGTACTTC. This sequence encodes CASSESGTGGYEQYF.

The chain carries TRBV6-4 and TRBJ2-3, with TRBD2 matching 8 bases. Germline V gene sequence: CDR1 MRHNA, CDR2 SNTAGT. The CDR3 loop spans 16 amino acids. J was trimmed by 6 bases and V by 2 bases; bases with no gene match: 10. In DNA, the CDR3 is TGTGCCAGCAGTGACAGAACGGGGGGGGCCCTGGATACGCAGTATTTT. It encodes CASSDRTGGALDTQYF.

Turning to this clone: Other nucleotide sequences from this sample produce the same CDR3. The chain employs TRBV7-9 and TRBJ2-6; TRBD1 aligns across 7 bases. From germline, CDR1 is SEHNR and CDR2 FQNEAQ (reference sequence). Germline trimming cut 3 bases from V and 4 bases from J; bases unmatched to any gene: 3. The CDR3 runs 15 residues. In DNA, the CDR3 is TGTGCCAGCAGCTTTACAGGGGCCGGGGCCAACGTCCTGACTTTC. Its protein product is CASSFTGAGANVLTF. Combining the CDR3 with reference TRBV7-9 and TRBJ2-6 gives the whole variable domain DTGVSQNPRHKITKRGQNVTFRCDPISEHNRLYWYRQTLGQGPEFLTYFQNEAQLEKSRLLSDRFSAERPKGSFSTLEIQRTEQGDSAMYLCASSFTGAGANVLTFGAGSRLTVL.

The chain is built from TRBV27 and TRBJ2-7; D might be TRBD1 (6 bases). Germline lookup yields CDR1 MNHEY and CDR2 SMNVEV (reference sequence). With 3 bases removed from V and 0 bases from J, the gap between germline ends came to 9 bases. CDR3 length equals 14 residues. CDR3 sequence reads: CASSFTGRSYEQYF. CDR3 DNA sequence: TGTGCCAGCAGTTTTACAGGGCGCTCCTACGAGCAGTACTTC.

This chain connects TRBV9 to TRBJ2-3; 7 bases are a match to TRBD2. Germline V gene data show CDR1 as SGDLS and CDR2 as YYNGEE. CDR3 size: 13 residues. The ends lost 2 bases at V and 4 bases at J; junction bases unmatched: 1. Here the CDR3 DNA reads TGTGCCAGCAGCGTTGGGGGGGCAGATACGCAGTATTTT. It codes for CASSVGGADTQYF.

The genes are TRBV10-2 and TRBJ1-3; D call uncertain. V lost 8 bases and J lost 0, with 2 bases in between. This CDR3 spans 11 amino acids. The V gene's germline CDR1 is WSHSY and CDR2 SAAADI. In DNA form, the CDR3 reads TGCGCCAGCGCCTCTGGAAACACCATATATTTT. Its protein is CASASGNTIYF.

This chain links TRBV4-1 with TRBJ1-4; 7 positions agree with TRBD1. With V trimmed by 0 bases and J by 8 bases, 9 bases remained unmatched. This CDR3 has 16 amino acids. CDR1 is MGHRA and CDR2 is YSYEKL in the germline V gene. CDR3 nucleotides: TGCGCCAGCAGCCAAGATTTCGGACAGGTCGGCGAAAAACTGTTTTTT. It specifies CASSQDFGQVGEKLFF.

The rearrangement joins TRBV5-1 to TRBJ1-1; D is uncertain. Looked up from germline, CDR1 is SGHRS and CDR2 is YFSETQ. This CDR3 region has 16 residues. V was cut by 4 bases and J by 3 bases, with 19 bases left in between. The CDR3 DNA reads TGCGCCAGCAGCCCTGGTGGCGCGGGCCAATACACTGAAGCTTTCTTT. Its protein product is CASSPGGAGQYTEAFF.

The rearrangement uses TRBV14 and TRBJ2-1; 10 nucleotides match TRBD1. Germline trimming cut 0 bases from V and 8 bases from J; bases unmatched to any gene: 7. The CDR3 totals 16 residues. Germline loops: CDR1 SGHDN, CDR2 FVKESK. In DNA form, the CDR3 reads TGTGCCAGCAGCCAAGATTGGGGACAGGGGACCCATGAGCAGTTCTTC. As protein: CASSQDWGQGTHEQFF.

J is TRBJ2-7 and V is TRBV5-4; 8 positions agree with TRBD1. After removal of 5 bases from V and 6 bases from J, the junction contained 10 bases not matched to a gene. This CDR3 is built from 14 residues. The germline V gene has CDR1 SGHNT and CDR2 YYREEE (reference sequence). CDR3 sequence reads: CASRIDGTGTEQYF. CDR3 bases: TGTGCCAGCAGAATTGACGGGACAGGCACCGAGCAGTACTTC.

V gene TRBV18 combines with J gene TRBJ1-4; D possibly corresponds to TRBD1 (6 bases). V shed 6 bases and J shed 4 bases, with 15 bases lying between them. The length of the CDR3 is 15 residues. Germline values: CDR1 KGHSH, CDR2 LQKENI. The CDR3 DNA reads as TGTGCCAGCTCGCAGGGGACGGGACATAATGAAAAACTGTTTTTT. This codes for CASSQGTGHNEKLFF.

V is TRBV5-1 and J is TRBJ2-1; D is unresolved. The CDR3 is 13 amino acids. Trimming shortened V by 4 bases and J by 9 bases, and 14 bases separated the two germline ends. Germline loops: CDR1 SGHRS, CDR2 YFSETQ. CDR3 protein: CASSPLSYSEQFF. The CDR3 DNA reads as TGCGCCAGCAGCCCTCTTAGTTATAGTGAGCAGTTCTTC.

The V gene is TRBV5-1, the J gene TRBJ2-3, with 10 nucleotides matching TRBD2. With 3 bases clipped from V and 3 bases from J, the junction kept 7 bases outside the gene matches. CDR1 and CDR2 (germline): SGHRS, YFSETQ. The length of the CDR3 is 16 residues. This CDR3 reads CASSYNGLAATDTQYF. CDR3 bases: TGCGCCAGCAGCTACAACGGACTAGCGGCTACAGATACGCAGTATTTT.

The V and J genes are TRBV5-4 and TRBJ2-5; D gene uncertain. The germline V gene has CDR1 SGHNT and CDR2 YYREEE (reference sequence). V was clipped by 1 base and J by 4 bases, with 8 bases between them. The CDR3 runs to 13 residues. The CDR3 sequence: CASSLNSGETQYF. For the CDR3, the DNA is TGTGCCAGCAGCTTGAACTCTGGAGAGACCCAGTACTTC.

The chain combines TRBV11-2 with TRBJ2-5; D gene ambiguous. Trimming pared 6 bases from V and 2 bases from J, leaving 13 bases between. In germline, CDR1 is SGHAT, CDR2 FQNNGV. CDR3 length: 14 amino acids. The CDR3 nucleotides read TGTGCCAGCAGTAGGGATCACACTCAAGAGACCCAGTACTTC. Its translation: CASSRDHTQETQYF.

The CDR3 reads CASRRQGGKDTEAFF. As DNA, the CDR3 is TGTGCCAGCAGAAGACAGGGAGGTAAGGACACTGAAGCTTTCTTT. The J gene is TRBJ1-1, the V gene TRBV6-5, with 7 bases fitting TRBD1. Losses at the gene ends were 6 bases for V and 3 bases for J; bases not matched to a gene: 10. The CDR3 loop spans 15 amino acids. In germline, CDR1 is MNHEY, CDR2 SVGAGI.

The CDR3 DNA sequence: TGTGCCAGTAGACAGGGACTCCTCACCCATAATGAAAAACTGTTTTTT. Its protein product is CASRQGLLTHNEKLFF. The chain recombines TRBV6-6 with TRBJ1-4; 7 bases line up with TRBD1. The CDR3 loop spans 16 amino acids. Germline trimming cut 9 bases from V and 4 bases from J; bases unmatched to any gene: 14. The germline V gene encodes CDR1 MNHNY and CDR2 SVGAGI (reference sequence).

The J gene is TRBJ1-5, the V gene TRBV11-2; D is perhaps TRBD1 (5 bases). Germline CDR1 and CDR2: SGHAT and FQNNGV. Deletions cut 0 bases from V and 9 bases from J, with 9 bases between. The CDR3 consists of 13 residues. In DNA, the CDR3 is TGTGCCAGCAGCTTAGACACCGGGGGGCCCCAGCATTTT. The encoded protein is CASSLDTGGPQHF.

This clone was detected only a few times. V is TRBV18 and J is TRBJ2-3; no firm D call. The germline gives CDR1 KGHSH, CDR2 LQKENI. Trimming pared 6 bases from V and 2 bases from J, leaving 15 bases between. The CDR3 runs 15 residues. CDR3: CASSRLGTNTDTQYF. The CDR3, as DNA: TGTGCCAGCTCGCGCCTCGGAACTAACACAGATACGCAGTATTTT.

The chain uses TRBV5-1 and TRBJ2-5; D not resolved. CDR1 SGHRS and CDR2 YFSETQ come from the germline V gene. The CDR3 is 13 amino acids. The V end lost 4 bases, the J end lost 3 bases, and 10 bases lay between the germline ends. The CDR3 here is CASSIRAEETQYF. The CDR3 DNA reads TGCGCCAGCAGCATCCGGGCCGAAGAGACCCAGTACTTC.

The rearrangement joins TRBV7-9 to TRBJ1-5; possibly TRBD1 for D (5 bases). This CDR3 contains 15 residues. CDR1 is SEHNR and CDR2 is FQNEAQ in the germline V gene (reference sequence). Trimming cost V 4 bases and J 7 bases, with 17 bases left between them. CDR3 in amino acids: CASSSEGGWGQPQHF. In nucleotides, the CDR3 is TGTGCCAGCAGCTCGGAGGGAGGTTGGGGGCAGCCCCAGCATTTT. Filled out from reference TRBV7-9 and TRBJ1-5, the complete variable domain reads DTGVSQNPRHKITKRGQNVTFRCDPISEHNRLYWYRQTLGQGPEFLTYFQNEAQLEKSRLLSDRFSAERPKGSFSTLEIQRTEQGDSAMYLCASSSEGGWGQPQHFGDGTRLSIL.

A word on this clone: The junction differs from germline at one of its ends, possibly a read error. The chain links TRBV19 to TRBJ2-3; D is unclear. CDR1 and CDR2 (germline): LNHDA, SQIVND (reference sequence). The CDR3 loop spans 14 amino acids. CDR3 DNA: TGTGCCAGCAGTAGAGCCCCGGTCACAGATACGCAGTATTTT. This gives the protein CASSRAPVTDTQYF.

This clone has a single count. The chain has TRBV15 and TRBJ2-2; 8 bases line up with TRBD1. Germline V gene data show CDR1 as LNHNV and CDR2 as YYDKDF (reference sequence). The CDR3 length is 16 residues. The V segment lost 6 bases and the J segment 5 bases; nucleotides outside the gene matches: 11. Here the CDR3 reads CATSRNRQGRTGELFF. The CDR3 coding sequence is TGTGCCACCAGTCGCAACCGACAGGGGAGGACCGGGGAGCTGTTTTTT.